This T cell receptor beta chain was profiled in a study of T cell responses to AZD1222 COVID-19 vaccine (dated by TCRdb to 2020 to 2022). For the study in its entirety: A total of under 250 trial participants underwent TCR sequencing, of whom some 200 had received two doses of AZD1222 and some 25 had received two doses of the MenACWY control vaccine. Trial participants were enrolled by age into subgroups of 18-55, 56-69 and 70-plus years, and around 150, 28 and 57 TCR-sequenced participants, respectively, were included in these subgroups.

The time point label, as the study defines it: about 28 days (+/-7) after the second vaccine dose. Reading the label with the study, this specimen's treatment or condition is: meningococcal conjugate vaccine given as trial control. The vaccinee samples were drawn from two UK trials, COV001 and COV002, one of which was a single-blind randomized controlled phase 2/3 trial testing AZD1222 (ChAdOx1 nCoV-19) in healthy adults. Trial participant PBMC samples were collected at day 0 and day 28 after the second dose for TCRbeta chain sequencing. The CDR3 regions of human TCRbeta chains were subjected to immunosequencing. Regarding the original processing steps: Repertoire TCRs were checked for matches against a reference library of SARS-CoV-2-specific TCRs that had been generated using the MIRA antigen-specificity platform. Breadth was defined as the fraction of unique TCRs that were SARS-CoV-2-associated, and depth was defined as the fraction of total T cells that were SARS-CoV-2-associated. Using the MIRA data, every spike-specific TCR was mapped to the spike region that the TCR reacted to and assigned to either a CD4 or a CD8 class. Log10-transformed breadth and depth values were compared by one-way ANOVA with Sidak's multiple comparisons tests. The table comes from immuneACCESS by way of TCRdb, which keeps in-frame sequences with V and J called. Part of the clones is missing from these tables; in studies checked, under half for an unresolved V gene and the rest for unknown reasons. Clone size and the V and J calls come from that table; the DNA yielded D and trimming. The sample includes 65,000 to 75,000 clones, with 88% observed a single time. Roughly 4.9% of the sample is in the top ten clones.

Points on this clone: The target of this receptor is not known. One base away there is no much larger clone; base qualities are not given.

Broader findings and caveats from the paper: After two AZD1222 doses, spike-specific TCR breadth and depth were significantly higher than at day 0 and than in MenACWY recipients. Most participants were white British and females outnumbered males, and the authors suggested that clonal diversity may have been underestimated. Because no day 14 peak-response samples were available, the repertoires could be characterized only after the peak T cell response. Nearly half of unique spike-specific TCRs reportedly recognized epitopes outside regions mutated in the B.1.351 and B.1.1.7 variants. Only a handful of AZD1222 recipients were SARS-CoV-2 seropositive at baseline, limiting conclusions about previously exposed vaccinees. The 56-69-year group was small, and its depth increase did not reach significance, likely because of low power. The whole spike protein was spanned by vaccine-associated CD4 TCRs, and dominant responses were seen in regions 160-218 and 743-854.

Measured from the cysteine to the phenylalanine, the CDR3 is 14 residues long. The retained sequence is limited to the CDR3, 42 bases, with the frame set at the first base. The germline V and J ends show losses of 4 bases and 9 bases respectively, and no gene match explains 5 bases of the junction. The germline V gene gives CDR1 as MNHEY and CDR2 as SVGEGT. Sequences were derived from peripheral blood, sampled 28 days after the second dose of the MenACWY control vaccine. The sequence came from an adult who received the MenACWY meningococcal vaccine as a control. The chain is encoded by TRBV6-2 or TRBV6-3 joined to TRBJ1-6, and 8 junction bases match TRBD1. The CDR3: CASSWTGSGSPLHF. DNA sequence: TGTGCCAGCAGTTGGACAGGGTCCGGTTCACCCCTCCACTTT.